The next 12 T cell receptor beta chains were all read from a single sample in a study of T cell responses to AZD1222 COVID-19 vaccine. TCRdb's copy holds only in-frame clones and misses some; the assay was immunoSEQ multiplex PCR. The data contain roughly 150,000 clones, 80% to 95% of them seen just once; the ten biggest clones take up more than 1.5%. The material sequenced was peripheral blood, taken on day 0 of AZD1222 vaccination. Source of these receptors: an adult in good health.

In this sample, this clone turned up a few times. The same CDR3 is also encoded by other DNA sequences in this sample. The V and J genes are TRBV19 and TRBJ1-1; D is ambiguous. Per germline, CDR1 LNHDA and CDR2 SQIVND (reference sequence). The germline V and J ends were trimmed by 10 bases and 1 base, with 10 bases remaining between them. This CDR3 region has 12 residues. CDR3 coding DNA: TGTGCCACTCACCGCGGGAACACTGAAGCTTTCTTT. It yields the protein CATHRGNTEAFF.

This clone was recorded only once. CDR3 region: CASSATVGRGGNQPQHF. Written as DNA, the CDR3 is TGTGCCAGCAGCGCAACAGTAGGGAGGGGAGGCAATCAGCCCCAGCATTTT. This chain joins TRBV2 and TRBJ1-5; tentatively, D is TRBD1 (5 bases). Trimming cost V 6 bases and J 2 bases, with 20 bases left between them. The CDR3 loop spans 17 amino acids. From germline, CDR1 is SNHLY and CDR2 FYNNEI.

This chain joins TRBV19 and TRBJ2-2; D is unresolved. The CDR3 spans 15 residues. V lost 1 base and J 4 bases, leaving 10 bases between the germline ends. Germline CDR1 and CDR2: LNHDA and SQIVND (reference sequence). The CDR3 region has the DNA TGTGCCAGTAGTATAGGGTGGGCTTCCACCGGGGAGCTGTTTTTT. Its translation is CASSIGWASTGELFF.

The rearrangement links TRBV11-2 to TRBJ2-3, with D possibly TRBD1 on 5 matching bases. The germline V and J ends were trimmed by 5 bases and 2 bases, with 14 bases remaining between them. Germline CDR1 and CDR2: SGHAT and FQNNGV. The CDR3 is made up of 15 amino acids. This chain's CDR3 is CASSPFGAHTDTQYF. CDR3 coding DNA: TGTGCCAGCAGCCCCTTTGGGGCCCACACAGATACGCAGTATTTT.

This chain uses TRBV9 with TRBJ2-1, with TRBD1 matching 8 bases. In germline, CDR1 is SGDLS, CDR2 YYNGEE. The trim removed 3 bases at V and 3 bases at J, leaving 8 bases unmatched. The CDR3 covers 16 residues. The CDR3 DNA reads TGTGCCAGCAGCGGACCGGGACAGGCACTCTACAATGAGCAGTTCTTC. This gives the protein CASSGPGQALYNEQFF. The complete variable domain, with remaining parts taken from reference TRBV9 and TRBJ2-1, reads DSGVTQTPKHLITATGQRVTLRCSPRSGDLSVYWYQQSLDQGLQFLIQYYNGEERAKGNILERFSAQQFPDLHSELNLSSLELGDSALYFCASSGPGQALYNEQFFGPGTRLTVL.

With respect to this clone: This specimen includes other DNA sequences encoding the same CDR3. The rearrangement joins TRBV5-1 to TRBJ2-1; D is possibly TRBD1 or TRBD2 (5 bases each). Trimming removed 1 base at V and 1 base at J, with 9 bases between. The CDR3 covers 15 residues. The germline V gene has CDR1 SGHRS and CDR2 YFSETQ. This CDR3 is CASSLTGGSYNEQFF. DNA for the CDR3: TGCGCCAGCAGCTTGACAGGAGGATCCTACAATGAGCAGTTCTTC.

This clone has a single count. This CDR3 reads CATESGTGPYEQYF. DNA for the CDR3: TGTGCCACCGAATCAGGGACAGGACCCTACGAGCAGTACTTC. This chain links TRBV15 with TRBJ2-7; 8 nucleotides align to TRBD1. V lost 8 bases and J lost 2; bases outside the gene matches: 8. CDR3 length: 14 residues. Germline values: CDR1 LNHNV, CDR2 YYDKDF (reference sequence).

The chain has TRBV18 and TRBJ1-3; 9 positions agree with TRBD1. This CDR3 has 15 residues. The germline CDR1 and CDR2 sequences are KGHSH and LQKENI. Trimming cost V 3 bases and J 2 bases; bases outside gene matches: 2. CDR3 loop: CASSPGTGPGNTIYF. DNA of the CDR3: TGTGCCAGCTCACCTGGGACAGGGCCTGGAAACACCATATATTTT.

The chain employs TRBV6-5 and TRBJ1-1, with a tentative D call TRBD1 (5 bases). CDR1 MNHEY and CDR2 SVGAGI come from the germline V gene. Trimming took off 3 bases at V and 2 bases at J, with 10 bases between the two ends. The CDR3 sequence is 14 residues long. The CDR3 protein is CASSYGTVNTEAFF. DNA of the CDR3: TGTGCCAGCAGTTATGGGACGGTAAACACTGAAGCTTTCTTT.

V and J are TRBV7-8 and TRBJ1-4; D not certain. V dropped 6 bases and J dropped 8 bases, with 16 bases sitting between them. The CDR3 length is 14 residues. CDR1 SGHVS and CDR2 FQNEAQ come from the germline V gene. This chain's CDR3 is CASRPVGPGEKLFF. The CDR3 nucleotides read TGTGCCAGCAGACCTGTCGGACCGGGAGAAAAACTGTTTTTT.

V and J are TRBV9 and TRBJ2-7, with D tentatively TRBD1 (6 bases). The CDR3 totals 14 residues. V gave up 3 bases and J gave up 7 bases, with 17 bases separating them. Germline CDR1 and CDR2: SGDLS and YYNGEE. The CDR3 loop reads CASSGIGNRVEQYF. The CDR3 DNA sequence: TGTGCCAGCAGCGGGATCGGCAACAGGGTAGAGCAGTACTTC.

V and J are TRBV6-6 and TRBJ1-6; 10 bases map to TRBD1. Germline CDR1 reads MNHNY; CDR2 reads SVGAGI (reference sequence). The CDR3 has 15 residues. J gave up 7 bases and V 1 base, and 1 base lay outside the gene matches. The chain's CDR3 is CASSYLGQGNSPLHF. The CDR3 coding sequence is TGTGCCAGCAGTTACTTGGGACAGGGGAATTCACCCCTCCACTTT.